What follows describes a single T cell receptor (beta chain). The sample comes from a study of a mutant IDH1 vaccine in newly diagnosed glioma. This CDR3 contains 15 residues. CDR1 MNHNS and CDR2 SASEGT come from the germline V gene. The V segment lost 3 bases and the J segment 5 bases; nucleotides outside the gene matches: 3. The protocol was immunoSEQ multiplex PCR, while the TCRdb copy is restricted to in-frame clones and leaves out a portion. In the table there are 65,000 to 70,000 clones, around 80% of which are singletons. Time point denoted: baseline, week 1 (first vaccination visit). Sample treatment: pre-vaccination baseline after standard-of-care therapy.

Sequenced material: peripheral blood mononuclear cells (PBMCs), taken from a glioma patient treated with radiotherapy, temozolomide or both. The TCR originated in a woman aged 18-30 years with glioma. Some clones in this sample may be carry-over from other donors' samples. The rearrangement joins TRBV6-1 to TRBJ1-5; 11 nucleotides align to TRBD1. The CDR3 bases are TGTGCCAGCAGTGAGGGACAGGGGGGTTATCAGCCCCAGCATTTT. Its translation: CASSEGQGGYQPQHF.